Here is one T cell receptor (beta chain) with its context. Its antigen is unidentified. The sample originates from a study of T cells in localized non-small cell lung cancer. The CDR3 has 16 amino acids. The germline CDR1 and CDR2 sequences are SGDLS and YYNGEE. V lost 1 base and J lost 4; bases outside the gene matches: 10. Assay: immunoSEQ multiplex PCR; the TCRdb copy retains only in-frame clones and omits some. The data show under 20,000 clones, 80% to 95% seen once. Findings and limits, study-wide: A denser population of T cells in blood accompanied longer overall survival. Adjacent lung tissue had a median about 57 of the top 100 clones found in the tumor. Peak T cell clonality was found in uninvolved adjacent lung, exceeding tumor.

The chain employs TRBV9 and TRBJ2-5; 7 bases map to TRBD1. This TCR was sampled from a male donor aged 60 or over with stage I squamous cell lung carcinoma. Sequenced here: peripheral blood, sampled before any cancer treatment. CDR3 loop: CASSVQGQGVAETQYF. In DNA, the CDR3 is TGTGCCAGCAGCGTACAGGGGCAGGGGGTAGCAGAGACCCAGTACTTC.